The entry that follows covers one T cell receptor (beta chain) sequence. What it binds is unknown. This sample is drawn from a study of beta chain features in type 1 diabetes. Germline CDR1 reads SQVTM; CDR2 reads ANQGSEA. V gave up 6 bases and J gave up 2 bases, with 9 bases separating them. This CDR3 has 12 residues. The authors sorted CD4+ naive, central memory, regulatory and stem cell-like memory cells via CD45RO/CCR7/CD25/CD127/CD95/CD27. Each population that was sorted was more than 95% pure. Study conclusions and caveats: Whether TCRB rearrangement is influenced by HLA type was left unresolved in this analysis. Amplification by PCR could prefer shorter templates, with the same effect in patients and controls.

Since all of the isolated RNA was reverse transcribed, expressed TCRB transcripts were what got sequenced. The method was immunoSEQ multiplex PCR; TCRdb's version includes in-frame clones alone and lacks a portion of them. Of 200,000 to 300,000 clones in the sample, around 65% were seen once. The sequenced material came from naive CD4+ T cells from blood. V is TRBV29-1 and J is TRBJ2-3, with D unresolved. This receptor was identified in a man under 40 in good health. CDR3 DNA sequence: TGCAGCGTACGACTTCACACAGATACGCAGTATTTT. Amino acid sequence: CSVRLHTDTQYF.